This T cell receptor beta chain was retrieved from a study of CD8 T cells in Susac syndrome. With random hexamers, reverse transcription was performed on roughly 0.5 to 1 ug of RNA. TCRdb processed the immunoSEQ multiplex PCR reads anew with MiXCR; each CDR3 protein has one entry. The top ten hold 0.095% to 0.13% of the sample, which has about 71,000 distinct CDR3 sequences, over 90% seen once. The CDR3 contains 15 residues. V gave up 0 bases and J gave up 0 bases, with 6 bases separating them. Germline-derived CDR1 and CDR2 are PRHDT and FYEKMQ (reference sequence). The sequencing sample was made of CD4+ T cells from PBMCs. This sequence originates from a human donor with multiple sclerosis. V usage is TRBV13 and J usage is TRBJ2-4; D ambiguous. This CDR3 reads CASSLGQIAKNIQYF. The CDR3 region has the DNA TGTGCCAGCAGCTTAGGCCAGATAGCCAAAAACATTCAGTACTTC.